This T cell receptor (beta chain) was documented in a study of blood T cell repertoires in COVID-19. At the level of the study: From T cells, B-cell-depleted T cells, or PBMCs came the material, which was cDNA or gDNA.

Sequenced by immunoSEQ multiplex PCR; TCRdb stores in-frame clones only, minus some. The table shows roughly 250,000 clones, with around 86% occurring only once. Germline V CDR1 and CDR2: SGDLS, YYNGEE. Deletions cut 0 bases from V and 0 bases from J, with 9 bases between. The CDR3 totals 15 residues. The source is a woman in her forties with acute COVID-19. Sequenced material: PBMCs or T cells enriched from blood (not recorded which). The chain uses TRBV9 and TRBJ1-1; D remains unclear. CDR3 residues: CASSVVGDMNTEAFF. The CDR3 coding sequence is TGTGCCAGCAGCGTAGTAGGAGATATGAACACTGAAGCTTTCTTT.